This passage covers 32 T cell receptor beta chains from one sample sequenced in a study of regulatory T cells in long-lasting Graves disease. Combining iRepertoire HTBI primers with Arm-PCR of CDR3 regions, the authors built TCR beta libraries. One entry per CDR3 protein, called by TCRdb with MiXCR from the multiplex PCR reads. The data show just over 600,000 distinct CDR3 sequences, approximately 15% seen once. Sample time point: newly diagnosed GD, antithyroid drugs for less than 3 months. Following extraction of RNA from PBMCs, that RNA was used to make the TCR library. The sample also formed part of further work on T cells in Graves' hyperthyroidism and ophthalmopathy.

The input for sequencing was peripheral blood mononuclear cells (PBMCs), taken at new diagnosis, from a patient treated with antithyroid drugs. The receptors originated from a woman aged 25 to 39 with Graves disease.

This clonotype occurred a few times. The J gene is TRBJ1-4, the V gene TRBV2; no definite D call. V lost 1 base and J lost 1, with 7 bases in between. The CDR3 covers 15 residues. Looked up from germline, CDR1 is SNHLY and CDR2 is FYNNEI. The CDR3 DNA is TGTGCCAGCAGTGAAGGCTGGGGAACTAATGAAAAACTGTTTTTT. Translating it yields CASSEGWGTNEKLFF.

This clonotype was seen ten or more times. The chain uses TRBV11-2 and TRBJ1-1; tentative D call: TRBD1 (6 bases). V lost 3 bases and J 5 bases, leaving 19 bases between the germline ends. The CDR3 is 16 amino acids. Germline-derived CDR1 and CDR2 are SGHAT and FQNNGV. The DNA of the CDR3 is TGTGCCAGCAGCTTCATCAGGGGAGGAAAGAAAACTGAAGCTTTCTTT. This sequence encodes CASSFIRGGKKTEAFF. Full variable domain (missing parts from reference TRBV11-2 and TRBJ1-1): EAGVAQSPRYKIIEKRQSVAFWCNPISGHATLYWYQQILGQGPKLLIQFQNNGVVDDSQLPKDRFSAERLKGVDSTLKIQPAKLEDSAVYLCASSFIRGGKKTEAFFGQGTRLTVV.

The chain joins TRBV6-1 to TRBJ2-1; D possibly corresponds to TRBD2 (5 bases). Germline lookup yields CDR1 MNHNS and CDR2 SASEGT. The V end lost 1 base, the J end lost 4 bases, and 14 bases lay between the germline ends. CDR3 length: 16 residues. Here the CDR3 reads CASSEVASSNYNEQFF. The DNA for the CDR3 is TGTGCCAGCAGTGAAGTTGCTAGCAGTAATTACAATGAGCAGTTCTTC.

This clonotype came up many times. The V gene is TRBV12-3 or TRBV12-4, the J gene TRBJ2-7, with 8 nucleotides matching TRBD1. V lost 1 base and J lost 0; bases outside the gene matches: 5. The CDR3 runs 16 residues. CDR3 in DNA: TGTGCCAGCAGTTTAGGTCACAGGGGGTTCTCCTACGAGCAGTACTTC. Its protein product is CASSLGHRGFSYEQYF.

This clonotype was recorded a few times. The V and J genes are TRBV19 and TRBJ1-1, with D maybe TRBD1 (6 bases). Germline assignment: CDR1 LNHDA and CDR2 SQIVND (reference sequence). This CDR3 comprises 12 residues. V lost 5 bases to trimming and J lost 11 bases, with 15 bases between them. The CDR3 loop reads CASSPWGPAAFF. CDR3 DNA sequence: TGTGCCAGTAGTCCCTGGGGGCCCGCGGCTTTCTTT.

V and J are TRBV5-1 and TRBJ2-1; D is possibly TRBD1 or TRBD2 (5 bases each). The DNA matches TRBJ2-5 better at its end, which makes the J call doubtful. The CDR3 totals 15 residues. Per germline, CDR1 SGHRS and CDR2 YFSETQ. The CDR3 DNA reads as TGCGCCAGCAGCTTGTCCGGGGCAGCCCAAGAGACCCAGTACTTC. Its translation: CASSLSGAAQETQYF.

Of note for this clonotype: A read error may be the cause here, since a much bigger clone is one base away. Likely a read error: the CDR3 ends without its conserved phenylalanine or tryptophan. V is TRBV12-3 or TRBV12-4 and J is TRBJ1-4, with D hard to call. Trimming cost V 4 bases and J 8 bases, with 11 bases left between them. This CDR3 region has 13 residues. CDR3 bases: TGTGCCAGCAGTTACGGCCCATTGGAAAAACTGTTTCTT. Translation gives CASSYGPLEKLFL.

This clonotype was counted at least ten times. One end of the junction varies from germline; a read error may be responsible. The chain combines TRBV5-1 with TRBJ1-1; D gene unclear. This CDR3 region has 13 residues. Germline assignment: CDR1 SGHRS and CDR2 YFSETQ. The CDR3 coding sequence is TGTGCCAGCAGCGCAGATATGAACACTGAAGCTTTCTTT. This encodes CASSADMNTEAFF.

The rearrangement uses TRBV19 and TRBJ1-2; 7 nucleotides align to TRBD1. The CDR3 loop spans 12 amino acids. V lost 5 bases and J lost 8; bases outside the gene matches: 5. CDR1 and CDR2 from the germline V gene are LNHDA and SQIVND (reference sequence). The CDR3 here is CASSAGTEGYTF. The CDR3 nucleotides read TGTGCCAGTAGTGCCGGGACAGAAGGCTACACCTTC. Variable domain in full (rest from reference TRBV19 and TRBJ1-2): DGGITQSPKYLFRKEGQNVTLSCEQNLNHDAMYWYRQDPGQGLRLIYYSQIVNDFQKGDIAEGYSVSREKKESFPLTVTSAQKNPTAFYLCASSAGTEGYTFGSGTRLTVV.

The chain links TRBV20-1 to TRBJ2-3, with 9 bases that match TRBD2. The germline gives CDR1 DFQATT, CDR2 SNEGSKA (reference sequence). V shed 6 bases and J 2 bases; nucleotides not matched to a gene: 12. The CDR3 loop spans 16 amino acids. CDR3 protein: CSALSGIAGATDTQYF. CDR3 bases: TGCAGTGCCCTCTCCGGGATAGCGGGAGCCACAGATACGCAGTATTTT.

The genes are TRBV19 and TRBJ1-1, with unresolved D. CDR1 is LNHDA and CDR2 is SQIVND in the germline V gene (reference sequence). The CDR3 contains 10 residues. Deletions cut 6 bases from V and 12 bases from J, with 11 bases between. The CDR3 bases are TGTGCCAGTAGCGGCCGGGTGACTTTCTTT. It is translated as CASSGRVTFF. Full variable domain (outside the CDR3, taken from reference TRBV19 and TRBJ1-1): DGGITQSPKYLFRKEGQNVTLSCEQNLNHDAMYWYRQDPGQGLRLIYYSQIVNDFQKGDIAEGYSVSREKKESFPLTVTSAQKNPTAFYLCASSGRVTFFGQGTRLTVV.

The table lists this clonotype with a few counts. In nucleotides, the CDR3 is TGTGCCAGCAGCCGGGCGTTCCCCCCTGAAGCTTTCTTT. This encodes CASSRAFPPEAFF. The rearrangement uses TRBV14 and TRBJ1-1; D is ambiguous. Germline CDR1 is SGHDN and CDR2 is FVKESK. CDR3 length: 13 residues. V dropped 4 bases and J dropped 6 bases, with 12 bases sitting between them.

The chain links TRBV28 to TRBJ2-7; 8 positions match TRBD1. Germline V CDR1 and CDR2: MDHEN, SYDVKM. V dropped 11 bases and J dropped 2; count of bases not matched to a gene: 11. There are 14 residues in the CDR3. CDR3 in DNA: TGTGCCGGCCTTGGACAGGGACCCCCCTACGAGCAGTACTTC. Translating gives CAGLGQGPPYEQYF.

This rearrangement joins TRBV27 to TRBJ1-2; 8 bases fit TRBD1. Trimming cost V 2 bases and J 6 bases; bases outside gene matches: 5. The V gene's germline CDR1 is MNHEY and CDR2 SMNVEV (reference sequence). The CDR3 extends over 14 amino acids. CDR3 DNA sequence: TGTGCCAGCAGTTTAACAGGGGGTTTGCATGGCTACACCTTC. Residues: CASSLTGGLHGYTF.

The sample holds many counts of this clonotype. The chain is built from TRBV6-1 and TRBJ1-3; tentative D call: TRBD1 (5 bases). Germline V gene lookup returns CDR1 MNHNS and CDR2 SASEGT. The length of the CDR3 is 14 residues. The V and J ends lost 5 bases and 0 bases respectively, with 8 bases between them. CDR3 in amino acids: CASSRTHSGNTIYF. CDR3 DNA sequence: TGTGCCAGCAGTAGGACACACTCTGGAAACACCATATATTTT.

In its sample, this clonotype was seen many times. V usage is TRBV5-5 and J usage is TRBJ2-3, with 8 bases fitting TRBD1. The CDR3 totals 15 residues. The J segment lost 2 bases and the V segment lost 5 bases, leaving 7 bases of the junction unmatched. The germline gives CDR1 SGHKS, CDR2 YYEKEE (reference sequence). CDR3 sequence: CASSSPGGNTDTQYF. CDR3 DNA: TGTGCCAGCAGTTCGCCAGGGGGCAACACAGATACGCAGTATTTT.

This clonotype was recorded many times. CDR3 nucleotides: TGTGCCAGCAGTGAGGGACGGGTCTACTATGGCTACACCTTC. It encodes CASSEGRVYYGYTF. The chain links TRBV2 to TRBJ1-2, with a weak D call TRBD1 (5 bases). Germline V gene sequence: CDR1 SNHLY, CDR2 FYNNEI. Trimming stripped 3 bases from V and 3 bases from J, with 11 bases between. The CDR3 spans 14 residues.

This clonotype appeared many times. The chain employs TRBV7-9 and TRBJ1-6; maybe TRBD1 (5 bases). V was trimmed by 1 base and J by 7 bases, leaving 11 bases between them. From germline, CDR1 is SEHNR and CDR2 FQNEAQ (reference sequence). The CDR3 has 15 residues. The CDR3 sequence is CASSLEGGGNSPLHF. The DNA for the CDR3 is TGTGCCAGCAGCTTAGAAGGCGGGGGGAATTCACCCCTCCACTTT.

This clonotype was seen repeatedly, ten times or more. The chain couples TRBV12-3 or TRBV12-4 to TRBJ1-5, with D perhaps TRBD1 (5 bases). V lost 5 bases and J lost 10, with 12 bases in between. The CDR3 has 12 amino acids. DNA for the CDR3: TGTGCCAGCAGTCTATATAGGGGACCCCAGCATTTT. As protein: CASSLYRGPQHF.

This clonotype was recorded once. This rearrangement joins TRBV25-1 to TRBJ1-3; TRBD1 agrees at 9 bases. The CDR3 contains 13 residues. The germline gives CDR1 MGHDK, CDR2 SYGVNS. The V segment lost 5 bases and the J segment 6 bases; nucleotides outside the gene matches: 2. The CDR3 sequence is CASSIQGANTIYF. The CDR3 nucleotides read TGTGCCAGCAGTATACAGGGGGCAAACACCATATATTTT.

CDR3 protein: CASRGQGPDNEKLFF. For the CDR3, the DNA is TGTGCCAGCAGGGGACAGGGGCCAGATAATGAAAAACTGTTTTTT. V and J are TRBV28 and TRBJ1-4; TRBD1 agrees at 10 bases. CDR3 length: 15 residues. Per germline, CDR1 MDHEN and CDR2 SYDVKM. The V gene end was trimmed by 6 bases and the J gene end by 4 bases; junction bases not matched to a gene: 5.

The chain carries TRBV14 and TRBJ1-2; D is undetermined. CDR3 length: 14 amino acids. V lost 0 bases and J 4 bases, leaving 9 bases between the germline ends. CDR1 is SGHDN and CDR2 is FVKESK in the germline V gene. The CDR3 sequence: CASSQDSSGYGYTF. CDR3 coding DNA: TGTGCCAGCAGCCAAGATAGTTCCGGCTATGGCTACACCTTC.

This clonotype has only a few counts. This chain uses TRBV6-5 with TRBJ2-3; D is ambiguous. V lost 4 bases, J lost 8 bases, and 4 bases lay in between. The CDR3 runs 10 residues. CDR1 MNHEY and CDR2 SVGAGI come from the germline V gene. CDR3 loop: CASSSGTQYF. The CDR3 DNA reads as TGTGCCAGCAGTTCCGGTACGCAGTATTTT.

V is TRBV2 and J is TRBJ2-5, with a possible D match to TRBD2 (5 bases). Trimming took off 4 bases at V and 0 bases at J, with 9 bases between the two ends. This CDR3 is 14 amino acids long. The germline V gene has CDR1 SNHLY and CDR2 FYNNEI. This CDR3 is CASSGTGYQETQYF. In DNA, the CDR3 is TGTGCCAGCAGTGGGACGGGGTACCAAGAGACCCAGTACTTC.

There are many counts of this clonotype. The J gene is TRBJ2-1, the V gene TRBV24-1; TRBD2 might be the D (6 bases). This CDR3 comprises 15 residues. Germline V CDR1 and CDR2: KGHDR, SFDVKD. V lost 1 base to trimming and J lost 4 bases, with 10 bases between them. CDR3 DNA sequence: TGTGCCACCAGTGATTTCAGCGGGTTGTACAATGAGCAGTTCTTC. It codes for CATSDFSGLYNEQFF.

Many counts were recorded for this clonotype. The chain uses TRBV12-3 or TRBV12-4 and TRBJ2-1; D remains ambiguous. There are 11 residues in the CDR3. With 5 bases removed from V and 10 bases from J, the gap between germline ends came to 9 bases. In DNA form, the CDR3 reads TGTGCCAGCAGTAACGCGTTGGAGCAGTTCTTC. Amino acids: CASSNALEQFF.

Notes on this clonotype: In this CDR3 the conserved last residue, phenylalanine or tryptophan, is missing, so a read error is likely. The chain recombines TRBV5-1 with TRBJ1-2; no reliable D call. The germline CDR1 and CDR2 sequences are SGHRS and YFSETQ. V gave up 0 bases and J gave up 5 bases, with 14 bases separating them. The CDR3 is 15 amino acids. CDR3 loop: CASSLAKDGIYGYTS. In DNA form, the CDR3 reads TGCGCCAGCAGCTTGGCCAAGGATGGAATTTATGGCTACACCTCC.

The rearrangement joins TRBV20-1 to TRBJ2-5, with D hard to call. V was shortened by 3 bases and J by 1 base, with 9 bases between the two germline ends. Germline CDR1 and CDR2: DFQATT and SNEGSKA (reference sequence). CDR3 length: 13 amino acids. As DNA, the CDR3 is TGCAGTGCTAGTAAGGGCCCCCAAGAGACCCAGTACTTC. It translates to CSASKGPQETQYF.

This rearrangement joins TRBV29-1 to TRBJ1-2; D is unresolved. V lost 1 base, J lost 4 bases, and 13 bases lay in between. Germline CDR1 SQVTM, CDR2 ANQGSEA. There are 14 residues in the CDR3. The DNA of the CDR3 is TGCAGCGTTGAAGCGGCGGAGAACTCCTATGGCTACACCTTC. It yields the protein CSVEAAENSYGYTF. The variable domain in full, with the rest retrieved from reference TRBV29-1 and TRBJ1-2, is SAVISQKPSRDICQRGTSLTIQCQVDSQVTMMFWYRQQPGQSLTLIATANQGSEATYESGFVIDKFPISRPNLTFSTLTVSNMSPEDSSIYLCSVEAAENSYGYTFGSGTRLTVV.

This clonotype has only a few counts. This chain uses TRBV5-1 with TRBJ2-1; tentative D call: TRBD2 (6 bases). The CDR3 extends over 14 amino acids. CDR1 SGHRS and CDR2 YFSETQ come from the germline V gene. The V gene lost 4 bases and the J gene lost 4 bases, with 12 bases spanning the gap. The CDR3 loop is CASSRENSYNEQFF. In nucleotides, the CDR3 is TGCGCCAGCAGCCGGGAGAACTCTTACAATGAGCAGTTCTTC.

This clonotype was observed many times. J is TRBJ1-4 and V is TRBV6-5, with D unclear. This CDR3 is 13 amino acids long. Germline CDR1 is MNHEY and CDR2 is SVGAGI. The germline V and J ends were trimmed by 2 bases and 8 bases, with 9 bases remaining between them. CDR3 coding DNA: TGTGCCAGCAGTTACGGGCGAAGAGAAAAACTGTTTTTT. Translation gives CASSYGRREKLFF.

The rearrangement joins TRBV10-2 to TRBJ2-7; the D is unclear. The CDR3 is made up of 13 amino acids. The germline V gene has CDR1 WSHSY and CDR2 SAAADI. V lost 6 bases and J lost 3, with 12 bases in between. CDR3 residues: CASSSRKNYEQYF. CDR3 nucleotide sequence: TGCGCCAGCAGCTCGAGGAAGAACTACGAGCAGTACTTC.